One sample yielded the 5 T cell receptor beta chains listed below, sequenced in a study of blood T cell repertoires in COVID-19. Assay: immunoSEQ multiplex PCR; the TCRdb copy retains only in-frame clones and omits some. The sample includes roughly 500,000 clones, around 85% of them seen just once. Sequenced: PBMCs or T cells enriched from blood (not recorded which). The receptor source for this set is a woman aged 55-69 years who had recovered from COVID-19.

In this sample, this clone turned up once. The chain has TRBV24-1 and TRBJ2-2; D may be TRBD1 (6 bases). The germline gives CDR1 KGHDR, CDR2 SFDVKD. Trimming pared 7 bases from V and 7 bases from J, leaving 9 bases between. This CDR3 spans 12 amino acids. Here the CDR3 DNA reads TGTGCCACCAGACAGGGTGACGGGGAGCTGTTTTTT. As protein: CATRQGDGELFF.

In this sample, this clone turned up once. CDR3 nucleotide sequence: TGTGCCTGGAGGGGACAGGGAACCCACTATGGCTACACCTTC. Protein product: CAWRGQGTHYGYTF. The chain carries TRBV30 and TRBJ1-2; 9 bases line up with TRBD1. The germline V gene has CDR1 GTSNPN and CDR2 SVGIG (reference sequence). V was pared by 3 bases and J by 3 bases, with 5 bases of the junction left unmatched. The CDR3 is 14 residues long.

The chain links TRBV15 to TRBJ2-2; TRBD2 might be the D (7 bases). V gave up 3 bases and J gave up 9 bases, with 20 bases separating them. Per the germline V gene, CDR1 is LNHNV and CDR2 is YYDKDF (reference sequence). The CDR3 sequence is 16 residues long. The CDR3 region has the DNA TGTGCCACCAGCAGGGGGGGGCAGGGAGGGTCACGGGAGCTGTTTTTT. Amino acids: CATSRGGQGGSRELFF.

The chain joins TRBV19 to TRBJ1-5; possibly TRBD1 for D (5 bases). Trimming took off 3 bases at V and 0 bases at J, with 30 bases between the two ends. The CDR3 is made up of 22 amino acids. The germline gives CDR1 LNHDA, CDR2 SQIVND (reference sequence). The CDR3 sequence is CASSMAVVGTGSAWYSNQPQHF. The CDR3 DNA sequence: TGTGCCAGTAGTATGGCCGTGGTCGGAACAGGATCTGCTTGGTATAGCAATCAGCCCCAGCATTTT.

This rearrangement joins TRBV19 to TRBJ1-2; 12 nucleotides align to TRBD1. The CDR3 extends over 15 amino acids. CDR1 and CDR2 (germline): LNHDA, SQIVND (reference sequence). After removal of 4 bases from V and 6 bases from J, the junction contained 6 bases not matched to a gene. CDR3 protein: CASSTWDRGRNGYTF. The CDR3 region has the DNA TGTGCCAGTAGTACCTGGGACAGGGGGCGAAATGGCTACACCTTC.